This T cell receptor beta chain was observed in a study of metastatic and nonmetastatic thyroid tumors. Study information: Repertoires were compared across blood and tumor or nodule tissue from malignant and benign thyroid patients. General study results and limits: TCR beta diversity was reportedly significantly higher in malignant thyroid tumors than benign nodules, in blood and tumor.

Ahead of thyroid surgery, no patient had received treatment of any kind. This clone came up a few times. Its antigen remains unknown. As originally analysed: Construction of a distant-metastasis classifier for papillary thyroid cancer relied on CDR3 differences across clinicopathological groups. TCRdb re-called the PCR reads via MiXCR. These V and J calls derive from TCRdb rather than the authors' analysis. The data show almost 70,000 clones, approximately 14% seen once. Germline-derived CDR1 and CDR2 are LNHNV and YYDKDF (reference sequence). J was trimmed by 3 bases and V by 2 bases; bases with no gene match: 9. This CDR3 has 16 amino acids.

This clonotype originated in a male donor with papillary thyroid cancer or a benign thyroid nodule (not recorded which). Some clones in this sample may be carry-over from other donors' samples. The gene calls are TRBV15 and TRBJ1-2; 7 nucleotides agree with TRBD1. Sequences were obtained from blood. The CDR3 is CATSRYREGAHYGYTF. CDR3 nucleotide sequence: TGTGCCACCAGCAGATATAGAGAGGGGGCACACTATGGCTACACCTTC.